This T cell receptor beta chain was recovered during a study of T cells after posttransplantation cyclophosphamide (dated by TCRdb to 2016 to 2017). Concerning the study at large: The study tracked T cell repertoire reconstitution by TRB sequencing after myeloablative bone marrow transplantation using posttransplantation cyclophosphamide as GVHD prophylaxis. Blood from all 35 or so PTCy patients who had 1-year posttransplant specimens underwent TRB sequencing. Up to 3 additional blood samples from 2 to 5.2 years after transplant were also TRB-sequenced in 3 patients, as was pretransplant blood from several patients. Samples from 35 to 45 PTCy-treated patients, along with samples from roughly 15 of their related bone marrow donors, underwent antigen receptor sequencing. Public TRB sequences were compared against a database of over 3,500 sequences linked to responses to pathogens, tumor antigens, self-antigens and alloantigens. Because TRA and TRB clonality correlated tightly in 8 to 10 samples, the subsequent TCR analyses were limited to TRB only. Paper-wide results and their limitations: Donor-recipient similarity was low at 1-2 months but rose over the first year, and later blood repertoires were often dominated by donor CD8+ memory clones. Across the roughly 48 patients, TRB clonality was highly associated with recipient CMV seropositivity and CMV reactivation, and diversity with PTCy was similar to that in the CNI/methotrexate controls. The TRB repertoires of T cells infiltrating skin or GI tract showed only limited overlap with the TRB repertoires of T cells in blood.

TRB sequencing used genomic DNA with the immunoSEQ assay at survey resolution or the hsTCRB kit. As for the authors' bioinformatics: Initial read processing used immunoSEQ software, and repertoire analyses used the LymphoSeq R package. Clonality was computed as 1 minus normalized Shannon entropy, and a Gini coefficient was also calculated for each TRB dataset. To infer phenotypes in unsorted samples, TRB sequences from sorted subsets of the recipient or donor were mapped onto the unsorted samples of the same recipient. Imported from immuneACCESS, the table was reduced by TCRdb to in-frame sequences with V and J called. These copies leave out some clones; in studies compared against another copy, an unresolved V gene accounts for under half, and the cause of the remainder is not known. D and trimming were read from the DNA, whereas the V and J calls and clone size are those reported in that table. The data for this sample show 25,000 to 35,000 clones, each detected more than once. Together, the top ten hold over 4% of the sample.

CDR1 LNHDA and CDR2 SQIVND were looked up in the germline V gene (reference sequence). From its cysteine to its phenylalanine, the CDR3 spans 14 amino acids. The DNA shown is the 42-base CDR3, in frame from base 1. V is cut by 5 bases and J by 5 bases, and the space between the germline ends is 13 bases. This clone came up many times. Its antigen is currently not known. The sample holds no much larger clone one base away, and base qualities are not on file. On the day of marrow donation, related bone marrow donors gave peripheral blood samples. Peripheral blood and bone marrow mononuclear cells were isolated by Ficoll-Hypaque density centrifugation and cryopreserved.

Input material: PBMCs. The chain uses TRBV19 and TRBJ1-5; matching of 6 bases hints at TRBD1 as the D gene. The receptor was isolated from a young woman in good health and a related stem cell transplant donor. The DNA sequence is TGTGCCAGTAGTGCACAGGGAGGCGATCAGCCCCAGCATTTT. It codes for CASSAQGGDQPQHF.